These T cell receptor beta chains were read from a single sample in a study of Graves' ophthalmopathy and Graves' hyperthyroidism. Using its own MiXCR run on the multiplex PCR reads, TCRdb lists one record per CDR3 protein. The table shows roughly 1.1 million distinct CDR3 sequences, with 35% to 40% occurring only once. Sequenced sample: peripheral blood or thyroid tissue (not recorded which). All receptors come from an adult man with Graves' hyperthyroidism. Both conserved end residues are part of each CDR3. The D gene is left open where the match is weak. Clone size appears in some rows only: once, few, many, or a class for an expanded clone.

d_gene,j_gene,v_gene,abundance,CDR3aa,CDR3nt
NA,TRBJ1-1,TRBV7-2,few,CASSLASGRWNTEAFF,TGTGCCAGCAGCTTGGCCTCCGGGCGCTGGAACACTGAAGCTTTCTTT
NA,TRBJ1-4,TRBV10-3,NA,CAISESMRGRAKLFF,TGTGCCATCAGTGAGTCGATGAGGGGAAGGGCAAAACTGTTTTTT
NA,TRBJ2-7,TRBV20-1,many,CSARTGRSYEQYF,TGCAGTGCTAGGACAGGGAGGTCCTACGAGCAGTACTTC
TRBD2,TRBJ2-7,TRBV10-2,NA,CAIRREVAGAYEQYF,TGCGCCATCAGAAGGGAAGTAGCGGGAGCCTACGAGCAGTACTTC
NA,TRBJ2-2,TRBV7-9,NA,CASSSTGSCFF,NA
NA,TRBJ1-1,TRBV5-6,NA,CASSPPTLRTEAFF,TGTGCCAGCAGCCCGCCGACCCTGCGGACTGAAGCTTTCTTT
NA,TRBJ2-7,TRBV7-2,NA,CASSSNRDLRYEQCF,TGTGCCAGTTCCTCAAACCGGGACCTTAGGTACGAGCAGTGCTTC
TRBD2,TRBJ2-7,TRBV20-1,NA,CSVLLAGAYEQYF,TGCAGTGTATTACTAGCGGGAGCCTACGAGCAGTACTTC
NA,TRBJ1-1,TRBV29-1,once,CSSGVSGLNTEAFF,TGCAGCTCGGGTGTGTCGGGACTGAACACTGAAGCTTTCTTT
TRBD1,TRBJ2-2,TRBV6-2/TRBV6-3,NA,CASSYPLQGTNTGELFF,TGTGCCAGCAGTTATCCCCTACAGGGGACGAACACCGGGGAGCTGTTTTTT
NA,TRBJ1-5,TRBV6-2/TRBV6-3,NA,CASSYPRGSQPQHF,TGTGCCAGCAGTTACCCCAGGGGTTCTCAGCCCCAGCATTTT
NA,TRBJ2-7,TRBV15,many,CATSREISYEQYF,TGTGCCACCAGCAGAGAAATTTCCTACGAGCAGTACTTC
NA,TRBJ2-2,TRBV7-3,many,CASSIPGTGELFF,TGTGCCAGTAGCATTCCGGGCACCGGGGAGCTGTTTTTT
TRBD1,TRBJ2-5,TRBV29-1,NA,CSVEDQGQSGTQYF,TGCAGCGTTGAAGATCAGGGACAGTCCGGGACCCAGTACTTC
TRBD2,TRBJ2-3,TRBV20-1,NA,CSARGRLAVLSDTQYF,TGCAGTGCTAGAGGTCGCCTAGCGGTTTTGTCGGATACGCAGTATTTT
NA,TRBJ1-3,TRBV30,NA,CAYFRSGSGNTIYF,TGTGCCTACTTCCGGTCCGGCTCTGGAAACACCATATATTTT
NA,TRBJ2-5,TRBV2,many,CASSKDGRGETQYF,TGTGCCAGCAGTAAGGACGGACGTGGAGAGACCCAGTACTTC
TRBD2,TRBJ2-7,TRBV10-2,NA,CASSARLAGLYEQYF,TGCGCCAGCAGTGCCAGACTAGCGGGGCTCTACGAGCAGTACTTC
TRBD1,TRBJ1-5,TRBV20-1,many,CSARKEGQGGGQPQHF,TGCAGTGCTAGAAAAGAAGGACAGGGTGGAGGACAGCCCCAGCATTTT
NA,TRBJ1-1,TRBV19,NA,CASSIGVGAEAFF,TGTGCCAGTAGTATCGGCGTGGGGGCTGAAGCTTTCTTT
TRBD1,TRBJ1-1,TRBV9,many,CASSAMTGMNTEAFF,TGTGCCAGCAGCGCCATGACAGGGATGAACACTGAAGCTTTCTTT
TRBD1,TRBJ2-7,TRBV7-9,many,CASSTTRDRSYEQYF,TGTGCCAGCAGCACCACCCGGGACAGGAGCTACGAGCAGTACTTC
TRBD2,TRBJ2-7,TRBV2,many,CASSGPTSGGNSYEQYF,TGTGCCAGCAGCGGACCTACTAGCGGGGGGAACTCCTACGAGCAGTACTTC
TRBD1,TRBJ1-6,TRBV6-5,many,CASSLTGGGSPLHF,TGTGCCAGCAGTTTGACAGGGGGCGGTTCACCCCTCCACTTT
TRBD1,TRBJ2-7,TRBV5-1,NA,CASREQGQHYEQYF,TGCGCCAGCAGAGAGCAGGGACAGCACTACGAGCAGTACTTC
TRBD1,TRBJ2-7,TRBV7-6,many,CASSRLTGAAGYEQYF,TGTGCCAGCAGCCGCCTGACAGGGGCTGCCGGCTACGAGCAGTACTTC
NA,TRBJ2-5,TRBV7-8,many,CASSLTGFETQYF,TGTGCCAGCAGCTTAACGGGGTTCGAGACCCAGTACTTC